This T cell receptor beta chain was found in a study of cytomegalovirus exposure and HLA in healthy donors. Findings and caveats of the study: For most subjects, TCR beta sequences were reported to predict HLA-A and HLA-B alleles with accuracy. According to reports, the classifier identified cytomegalovirus status with high specificity and sensitivity.

Healthy bone marrow donors made up the donor group. V lost 3 bases to trimming and J lost 1 base, with 10 bases between them. Germline values: CDR1 KGHSH, CDR2 LQKENI. The CDR3 extends over 14 amino acids. In regard to this clone: Its matching antigen is unknown.

It was with 60 Vbeta and 13 Jbeta primers that the PCR ran. Method: immunoSEQ multiplex PCR; TCRdb's copy keeps in-frame clones and lacks some. The sample holds about 150,000 clones, roughly 80% seen once. The specimen sequenced was PBMCs. The V and J genes are TRBV18 and TRBJ2-7; TRBD1 is a possible D gene (5 bases). This sequence originates from a woman in her 40s in good health and CMV-seronegative. This CDR3 is CASSPTDTSYEQYF. DNA of the CDR3: TGTGCCAGCTCACCCACGGACACTTCCTACGAGCAGTACTTC.